One and the same sample provided the 4 T cell receptor beta chains below, sequenced in a study of blood T cell repertoires in COVID-19. TCRdb's table, derived via immunoSEQ multiplex PCR, lists solely in-frame clones and lacks some. Of roughly 140,000 clones in the sample, approximately 73% are singletons; the top ten hold less than 5.5%. Sequenced: peripheral blood. The receptors were sampled from a man in his 60s with acute or convalescent COVID-19.

The gene calls are TRBV28 and TRBJ2-5, with D unresolved. The length of the CDR3 is 14 residues. Trimming shortened V by 5 bases and J by 1 base, and 11 bases separated the two germline ends. The germline V gene has CDR1 MDHEN and CDR2 SYDVKM. The CDR3 region is CASSKRSAQETQYF. The CDR3 DNA is TGTGCCAGCAGTAAGAGAAGCGCCCAAGAGACCCAGTACTTC.

This clone was seen a few times. The chain carries TRBV6-5 and TRBJ2-7; D is possibly TRBD1 (5 bases). Germline V gene sequence: CDR1 MNHEY, CDR2 SVGAGI. The CDR3 totals 13 residues. V was pared by 7 bases and J by 2 bases, with 12 bases between. The CDR3 region is CASTPTVTYEQYF. CDR3 nucleotide sequence: TGTGCCAGCACCCCGACAGTGACCTACGAGCAGTACTTC.

The V and J genes are TRBV29-1 and TRBJ2-7, with D tentatively TRBD1 (6 bases). This CDR3 is 13 amino acids long. Germline V CDR1 and CDR2: SQVTM, ANQGSEA. With 2 bases removed from V and 2 bases from J, the gap between germline ends came to 10 bases. The CDR3 here is CSVEQGPPYEQYF. CDR3 DNA sequence: TGCAGCGTTGAACAGGGGCCTCCCTACGAGCAGTACTTC.

The V gene is TRBV19, the J gene TRBJ1-1; TRBD1 matches at 7 bases. Trimming removed 3 bases from V and 5 bases from J; junction bases left unmatched: 9. Looked up from germline, CDR1 is LNHDA and CDR2 is SQIVND (reference sequence). CDR3 length: 15 amino acids. The CDR3 DNA follows: TGTGCCAGTAGTATTCAAGGGGGCTTAGGTACTGAAGCTTTCTTT. It yields the protein CASSIQGGLGTEAFF. The complete variable domain, with remaining parts taken from reference TRBV19 and TRBJ1-1, reads DGGITQSPKYLFRKEGQNVTLSCEQNLNHDAMYWYRQDPGQGLRLIYYSQIVNDFQKGDIAEGYSVSREKKESFPLTVTSAQKNPTAFYLCASSIQGGLGTEAFFGQGTRLTVV.